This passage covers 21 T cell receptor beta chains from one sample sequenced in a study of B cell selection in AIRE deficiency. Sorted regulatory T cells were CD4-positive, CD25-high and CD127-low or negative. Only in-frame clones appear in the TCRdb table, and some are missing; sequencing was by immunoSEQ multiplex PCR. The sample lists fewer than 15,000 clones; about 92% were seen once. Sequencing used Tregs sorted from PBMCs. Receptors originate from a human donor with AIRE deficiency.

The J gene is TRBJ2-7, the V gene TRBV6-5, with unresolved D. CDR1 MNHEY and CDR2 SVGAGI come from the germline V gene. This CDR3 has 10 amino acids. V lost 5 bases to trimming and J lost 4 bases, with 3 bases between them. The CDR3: CASSEYEQYF. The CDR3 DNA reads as TGTGCCAGCAGTGAATACGAGCAGTACTTC.

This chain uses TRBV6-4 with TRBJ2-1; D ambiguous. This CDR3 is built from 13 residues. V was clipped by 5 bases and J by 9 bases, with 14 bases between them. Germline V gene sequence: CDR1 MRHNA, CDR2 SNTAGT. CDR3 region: CASSPDSGPEQFF. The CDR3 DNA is TGTGCCAGCAGTCCAGACTCTGGACCTGAGCAGTTCTTC.

CDR3: CASSVGPSGANVLTF. DNA of the CDR3: TGTGCCAGCAGCGTAGGTCCCTCTGGGGCCAACGTCCTGACTTTC. V is TRBV9 and J is TRBJ2-6; no reliable D call. Germline V gene sequence: CDR1 SGDLS, CDR2 YYNGEE. The CDR3 is made up of 15 amino acids. The ends were cut back, 0 bases at V and 0 bases at J, with 4 bases in the middle.

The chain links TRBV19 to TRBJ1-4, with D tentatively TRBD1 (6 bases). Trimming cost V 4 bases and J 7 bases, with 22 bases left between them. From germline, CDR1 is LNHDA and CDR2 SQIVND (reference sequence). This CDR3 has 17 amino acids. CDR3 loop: CASSRTGTPSTGEKLFF. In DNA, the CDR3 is TGTGCCAGTAGTAGGACCGGGACACCCTCGACGGGTGAAAAACTGTTTTTT.

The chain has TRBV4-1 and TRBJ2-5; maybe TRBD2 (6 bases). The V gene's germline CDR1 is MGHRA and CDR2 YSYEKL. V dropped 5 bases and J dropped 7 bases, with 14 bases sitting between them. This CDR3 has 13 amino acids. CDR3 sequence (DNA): TGCGCCAGCAGCTCCCGACTAGTACGGACCCAGTACTTC. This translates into CASSSRLVRTQYF.

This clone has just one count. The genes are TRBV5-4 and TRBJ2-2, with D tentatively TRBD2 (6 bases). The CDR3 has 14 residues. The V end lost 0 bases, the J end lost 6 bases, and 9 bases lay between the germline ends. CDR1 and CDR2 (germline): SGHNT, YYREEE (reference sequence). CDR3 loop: CASSLAGTAGELFF. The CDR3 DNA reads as TGTGCCAGCAGCTTGGCAGGGACTGCCGGGGAGCTGTTTTTT.

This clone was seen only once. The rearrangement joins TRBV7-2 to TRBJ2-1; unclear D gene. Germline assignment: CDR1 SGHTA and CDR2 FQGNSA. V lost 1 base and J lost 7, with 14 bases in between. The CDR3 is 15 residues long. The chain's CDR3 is CASSLVAVPQNEQFF. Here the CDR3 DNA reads TGTGCCAGCAGCTTAGTGGCAGTTCCGCAGAATGAGCAGTTCTTC. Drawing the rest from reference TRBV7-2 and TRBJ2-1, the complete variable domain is GAGVSQSPSNKVTEKGKDVELRCDPISGHTALYWYRQSLGQGLEFLIYFQGNSAPDKSGLPSDRFSAERTGGSVSTLTIQRTQQEDSAVYLCASSLVAVPQNEQFFGPGTRLTVL.

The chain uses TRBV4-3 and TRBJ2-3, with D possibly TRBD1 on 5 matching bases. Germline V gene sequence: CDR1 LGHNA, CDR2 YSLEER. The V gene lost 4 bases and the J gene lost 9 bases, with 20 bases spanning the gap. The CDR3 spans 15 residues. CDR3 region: CASSPSRPGKVTQYF. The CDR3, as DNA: TGCGCCAGCAGCCCGAGCCGGCCAGGGAAGGTAACGCAGTATTTT.

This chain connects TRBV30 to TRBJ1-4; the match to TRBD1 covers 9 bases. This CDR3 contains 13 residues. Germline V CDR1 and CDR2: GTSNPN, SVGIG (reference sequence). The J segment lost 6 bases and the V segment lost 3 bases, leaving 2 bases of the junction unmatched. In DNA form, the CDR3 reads TGTGCCTGGAGCCGACAGGGGGATGAAAAACTGTTTTTT. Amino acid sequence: CAWSRQGDEKLFF.

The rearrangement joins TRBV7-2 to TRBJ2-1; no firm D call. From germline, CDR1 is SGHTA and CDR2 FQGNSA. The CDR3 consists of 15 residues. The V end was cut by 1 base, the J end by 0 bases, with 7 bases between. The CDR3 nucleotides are TGTGCCAGCAGCTTAGGATTAGTCTCCTACAATGAGCAGTTCTTC. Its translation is CASSLGLVSYNEQFF.

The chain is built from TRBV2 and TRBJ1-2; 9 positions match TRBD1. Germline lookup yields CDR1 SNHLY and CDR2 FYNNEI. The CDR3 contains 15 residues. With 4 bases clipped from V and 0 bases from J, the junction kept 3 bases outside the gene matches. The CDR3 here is CASSVRTGANYGYTF. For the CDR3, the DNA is TGTGCCAGCAGTGTCAGGACAGGGGCTAACTATGGCTACACCTTC.

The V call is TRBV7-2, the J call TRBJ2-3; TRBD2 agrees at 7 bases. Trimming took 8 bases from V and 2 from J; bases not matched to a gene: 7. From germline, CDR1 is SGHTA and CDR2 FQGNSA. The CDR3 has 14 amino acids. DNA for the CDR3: TGTGCCAGCGGTCTAGCGGTCACCACAGATACGCAGTATTTT. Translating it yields CASGLAVTTDTQYF.

The CDR3 protein is CASRVEPGNTGELFF. In DNA, the CDR3 is TGTGCCTCCAGGGTAGAGCCGGGGAACACCGGGGAGCTGTTTTTT. This chain connects TRBV10-3 to TRBJ2-2; TRBD1 might be the D (5 bases). V lost 11 bases to trimming and J lost 1 base, with 17 bases between them. The CDR3 sequence is 15 residues long. CDR1 and CDR2 (germline): ENHRY, SYGVKD.

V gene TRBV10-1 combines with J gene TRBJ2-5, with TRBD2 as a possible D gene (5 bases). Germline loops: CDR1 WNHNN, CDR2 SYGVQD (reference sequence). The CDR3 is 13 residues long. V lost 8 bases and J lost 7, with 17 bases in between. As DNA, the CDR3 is TGCGCCAGCCCCCCAAGTCTAGCACCGACCCAGTACTTC. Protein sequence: CASPPSLAPTQYF.

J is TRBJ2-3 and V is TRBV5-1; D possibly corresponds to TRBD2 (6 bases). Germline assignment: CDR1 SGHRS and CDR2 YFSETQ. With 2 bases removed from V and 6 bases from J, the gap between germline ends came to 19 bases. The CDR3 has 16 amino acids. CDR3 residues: CASSLPSRRGVDTQYF. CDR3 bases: TGCGCCAGCAGCTTACCCTCGCGGCGGGGTGTGGATACGCAGTATTTT.

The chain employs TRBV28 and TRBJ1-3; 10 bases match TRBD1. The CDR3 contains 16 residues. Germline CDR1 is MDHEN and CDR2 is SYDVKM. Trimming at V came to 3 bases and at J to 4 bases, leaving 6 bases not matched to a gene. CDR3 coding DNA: TGTGCCAGCAGTTTCCGACAGGGGGCAGGCGGAAACACCATATATTTT. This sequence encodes CASSFRQGAGGNTIYF.

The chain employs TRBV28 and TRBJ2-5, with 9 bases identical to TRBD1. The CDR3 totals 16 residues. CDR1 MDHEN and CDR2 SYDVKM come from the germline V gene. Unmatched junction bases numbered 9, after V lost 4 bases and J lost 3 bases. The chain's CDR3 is CASSSGYRGPKETQYF. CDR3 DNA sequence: TGTGCCAGCAGTTCCGGCTACAGGGGGCCCAAAGAGACCCAGTACTTC.

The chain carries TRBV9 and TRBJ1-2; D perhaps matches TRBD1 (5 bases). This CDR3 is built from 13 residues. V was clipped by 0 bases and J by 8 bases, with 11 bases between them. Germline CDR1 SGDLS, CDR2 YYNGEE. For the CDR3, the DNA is TGTGCCAGCAGCGTAGAACCGAGGGGCGGCTACACCTTC. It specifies CASSVEPRGGYTF.

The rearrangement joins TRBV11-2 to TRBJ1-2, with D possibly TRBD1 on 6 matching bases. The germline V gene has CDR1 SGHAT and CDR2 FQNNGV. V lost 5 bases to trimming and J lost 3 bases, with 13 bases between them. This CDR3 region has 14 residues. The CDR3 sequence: CASSPTGLDYGYTF. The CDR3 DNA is TGTGCCAGCAGCCCGACAGGATTGGACTATGGCTACACCTTC.

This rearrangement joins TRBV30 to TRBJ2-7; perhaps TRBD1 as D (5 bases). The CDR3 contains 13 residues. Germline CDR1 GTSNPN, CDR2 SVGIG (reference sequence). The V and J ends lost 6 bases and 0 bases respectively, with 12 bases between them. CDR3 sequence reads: CACRQLSSYEQYF. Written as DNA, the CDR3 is TGTGCCTGTCGACAGCTGAGCTCCTACGAGCAGTACTTC. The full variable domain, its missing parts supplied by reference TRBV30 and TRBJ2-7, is SQTIHQWPATLVQPVGSPLSLECTVEGTSNPNLYWYRQAAGRGLQLLFYSVGIGQISSEVPQNLSASRPQDRQFILSSKKLLLSDSGFYLCACRQLSSYEQYFGPGTRLTVT.

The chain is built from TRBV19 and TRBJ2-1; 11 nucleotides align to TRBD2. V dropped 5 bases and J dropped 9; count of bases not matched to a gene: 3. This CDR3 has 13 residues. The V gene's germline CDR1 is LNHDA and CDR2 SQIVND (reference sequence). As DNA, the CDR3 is TGTGCCAGTAGTGTGACTAGCGGGATTGAGCAGTTCTTC. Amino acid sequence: CASSVTSGIEQFF.